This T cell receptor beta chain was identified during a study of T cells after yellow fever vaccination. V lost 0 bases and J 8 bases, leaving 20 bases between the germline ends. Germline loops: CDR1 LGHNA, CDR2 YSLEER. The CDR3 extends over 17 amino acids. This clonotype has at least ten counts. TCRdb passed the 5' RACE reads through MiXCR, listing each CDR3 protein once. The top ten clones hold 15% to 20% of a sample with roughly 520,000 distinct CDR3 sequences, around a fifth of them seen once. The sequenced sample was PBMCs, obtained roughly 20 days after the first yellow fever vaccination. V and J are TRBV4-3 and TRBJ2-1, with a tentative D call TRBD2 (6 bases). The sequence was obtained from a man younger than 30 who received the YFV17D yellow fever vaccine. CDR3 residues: CASSQDHAWGGTHEQFF. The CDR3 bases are TGCGCCAGCAGCCAAGATCATGCGTGGGGAGGAACCCATGAGCAGTTCTTC.